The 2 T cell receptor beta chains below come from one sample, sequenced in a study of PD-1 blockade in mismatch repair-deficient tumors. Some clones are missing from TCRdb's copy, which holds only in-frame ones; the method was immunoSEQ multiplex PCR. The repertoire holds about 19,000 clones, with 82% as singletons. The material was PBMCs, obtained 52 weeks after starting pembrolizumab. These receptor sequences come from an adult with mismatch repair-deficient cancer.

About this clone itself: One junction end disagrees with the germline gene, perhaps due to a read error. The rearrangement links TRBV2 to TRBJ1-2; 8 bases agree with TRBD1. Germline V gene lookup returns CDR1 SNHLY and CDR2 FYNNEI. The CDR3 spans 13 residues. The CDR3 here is CASREEGQGGYTF. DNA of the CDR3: TGTGCCAGCAGAGAAGAAGGACAGGGTGGCTACACCTTC.

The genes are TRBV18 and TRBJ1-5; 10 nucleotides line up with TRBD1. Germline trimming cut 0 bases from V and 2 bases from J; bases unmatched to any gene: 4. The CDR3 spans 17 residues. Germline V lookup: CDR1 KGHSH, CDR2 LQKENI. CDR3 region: CASSPPATGGGNQPQHF. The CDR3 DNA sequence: TGTGCCAGCTCACCACCGGCGACAGGGGGCGGCAATCAGCCCCAGCATTTT.